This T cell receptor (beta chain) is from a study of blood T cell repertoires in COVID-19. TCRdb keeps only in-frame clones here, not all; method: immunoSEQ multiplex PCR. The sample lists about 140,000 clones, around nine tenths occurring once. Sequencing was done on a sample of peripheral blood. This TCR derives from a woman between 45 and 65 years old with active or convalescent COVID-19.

The CDR3 protein is CASSSGGAGNYGYTF. The CDR3 DNA sequence: TGTGCCAGTTCCTCGGGCGGGGCAGGGAACTATGGCTACACCTTC. The V call is TRBV19, the J call TRBJ1-2; perhaps TRBD1 as D (5 bases). Trimming took off 8 bases at V and 2 bases at J, with 18 bases between the two ends. This CDR3 has 15 residues. Germline V lookup: CDR1 LNHDA, CDR2 SQIVND (reference sequence).